This T cell receptor beta chain was captured by sequencing in a study of blood T cells in healthy people across ages (dated by TCRdb to about 2015). Describing the broader study: In model experiments, template switching captured about one uniquely barcoded TCR beta cDNA molecule for every two T cells. The study measured age-related changes in TCR beta repertoire diversity using deep sequencing normalized with unique cDNA molecular identifiers. Four age groups were formed from the donors: young (average roughly 15 years), middle-aged (just under 40), aged (62) and long-lived (82). To avoid experimental bias, donors of different ages were randomly spread across the sequencing lanes. The study analyzed two additional independent replicas of 1 million unique cDNA reads from the same blood draw for two donors, one aged 18 to 30 and one aged 80 or older.

Donors were 30 to 45 systemically healthy Caucasian individuals from Russia aged roughly 6 to 90 years. Each donor gave about 9.7 milliliters of peripheral blood, drawn into EDTA-treated Vacutainer tubes. Ficoll-Paque density-gradient centrifugation was used to isolate PBMCs, with at least 6.5 million per sample. Total RNA, at least 6 micrograms per sample, was extracted from PBMCs with Trizol reagent. For every donor, flow cytometry on a PBMC aliquot measured the percentage of naive CD45RAhigh/CD27high T cells. Broad study findings and their caveats: As age increased, observed TCR beta diversity per million T cells dropped in a roughly linear way, and a significant reduction was already evident by age roughly 36. There was a strong correlation between observed TCR beta diversity and the percentage of naive T cells measured by flow cytometry. Compared with the aged group, the long-lived group had more naive CD4+ T cells, fewer expanded clones and increased TCR diversity, suggesting age selection. Estimates of total diversity based on one million sequenced T cells were regarded as lower bounds and as underestimates. Donor CMV infection status was unknown, potentially confounding age-related changes in expanded clonotypes. Bulk unsorted PBMC profiling prevented conclusive comparison of naive and antigen-experienced compartments.

This clonotype was seen more than once but under ten times. This clone's antigen is unknown. One base away there is no much larger clone; base qualities are not given. Taken from cysteine to phenylalanine, the CDR3 has 14 residues. Just the 42-base CDR3 DNA is kept, in frame starting at base 1. The V and J ends are trimmed by 6 bases and 2 bases, leaving 13 bases between them. The CDR1 and CDR2 encoded by the germline V gene are MRHNA and SNTAGT. Receptors were amplified or captured by 5' RACE. Sequencing used an Illumina HiSeq 2500. The second PCR ran for about 7 to 11 cycles and used a J-beta primer mix along with a sample-barcoded 5' primer. A unique molecular identifier was introduced onto each TCR beta cDNA molecule by a template-switch 5' adaptor carrying 12 random nucleotides. At least 2.5 million CDR3-containing paired-end reads were obtained from each sample. All of the RNA was converted into first-strand cDNA using the Mint cDNA synthesis kit, with a TRBC-specific oligonucleotide serving as the primer. Following uracil-DNA glycosylase treatment, all cDNA underwent a first 18-cycle PCR with the universal primers M1SS and BC2_uni_R. The authors' analysis ran thus. For normalization, 1 million high-quality reads, each with a distinct molecular identifier, were randomly selected from each sample. Reads with shared molecular identifiers were discarded instead of being binned into consensus sequences. MiTCR, with a Q25 quality threshold and the strictest error-elimination algorithm, was used for CDR3 identification, clonotype clustering and error correction. A nonparametric unseen species model with Euler transformation was used to estimate lower-bound total TCR beta diversity. The public reads were run again by TCRdb, first through fastp at Q25 and then through MiXCR, and only productive beta chains were kept. Under each unique CDR3 protein, matching rows form one entry showing the most common genes and DNA. The V and J calls reflect TCRdb's pipeline rather than the authors' work. The sample contains hundreds of thousands of distinct CDR3 sequences, roughly 41% of them found a single time. Of the sample, around 30% is held by the ten largest clones.

The sample consisted of blood. Rearrangement joined TRBV6-4 to TRBJ2-5; TRBD2 might be the D gene, on 6 matching bases. This TCR was sampled from an elderly man in good health. The CDR3 region has the sequence CASSKAGGQETQYF. The DNA reads as follows: TGTGCCAGCAGCAAAGCGGGTGGGCAAGAGACCCAGTACTTC.